The next 19 T cell receptor beta chains were all read from a single sample in a study of blood T cell repertoires in COVID-19. Generated by immunoSEQ multiplex PCR, the TCRdb table keeps only in-frame clones and is missing some. Of around 260,000 clones listed, 75% to 95% are singletons. The sequenced material came from peripheral blood. These receptors were taken from a person between 18 and 30 years old with COVID-19, enrolled during active disease.

The CDR3 reads CASSMRTPSNTGELFF. Written as DNA, the CDR3 is TGTGCCAGCAGCATGCGGACACCCTCGAACACCGGGGAGCTGTTTTTT. This chain uses TRBV13 with TRBJ2-2; possibly TRBD1 for D (5 bases). The CDR3 contains 16 residues. Trimming removed 5 bases at V and 0 bases at J, with 13 bases between. CDR1 is PRHDT and CDR2 is FYEKMQ in the germline V gene (reference sequence).

The V call is TRBV27, the J call TRBJ1-3; maybe TRBD1 (6 bases). This CDR3 is built from 15 residues. V was cut by 3 bases and J by 2 bases, with 11 bases left in between. Germline-derived CDR1 and CDR2 are MNHEY and SMNVEV (reference sequence). CDR3 protein: CASSFKGETGNTIYF. CDR3 DNA sequence: TGTGCCAGCAGTTTCAAGGGGGAAACTGGAAACACCATATATTTT.

This clone was counted once. This chain joins TRBV5-1 and TRBJ2-5, with D perhaps matching TRBD2 (7 bases). The CDR3 totals 15 residues. V lost 1 base, J lost 4 bases, and 14 bases lay in between. CDR1 SGHRS and CDR2 YFSETQ come from the germline V gene. The CDR3: CASSLQAAGAETQYF. The DNA of the CDR3 is TGCGCCAGCAGCTTGCAGGCCGCGGGGGCAGAGACCCAGTACTTC.

This clone was picked up one time. This chain links TRBV28 with TRBJ2-7, with D perhaps TRBD2 (7 bases). V was trimmed by 6 bases and J by 5 bases, leaving 23 bases between them. CDR3 length: 16 residues. Germline V gives CDR1 MDHEN, CDR2 SYDVKM. The CDR3 spells CASRRTGGGRSDEQYF. The CDR3 region has the DNA TGTGCCAGCAGGAGGACCGGCGGGGGCCGGTCTGACGAGCAGTACTTC.

The chain has TRBV3-1 (or the pseudogene TRBV3-2) and TRBJ2-7; D is unresolved. The CDR3 totals 14 residues. The V gene lost 4 bases and the J gene lost 5 bases, with 15 bases spanning the gap. The germline CDR1 and CDR2 sequences are LGHDT and YNNKEL (reference sequence). The CDR3 bases are TGTGCCAGCAGCCCCTTTAGGAGTTCACACGAGCAGTACTTC. This gives the protein CASSPFRSSHEQYF.

In its sample, this clone was seen once. This sequence joins TRBV2 and TRBJ1-4; D uncertain. V was trimmed by 7 bases and J by 3 bases, leaving 15 bases between them. CDR1 is SNHLY and CDR2 is FYNNEI in the germline V gene. CDR3 size: 15 residues. The CDR3 protein is CASNYGRGANEKLFF. CDR3 bases: TGTGCCAGCAATTATGGCCGGGGAGCTAATGAAAAACTGTTTTTT.

The gene calls are TRBV29-1 and TRBJ2-3, with 7 bases lining up with TRBD2. CDR3 length: 15 amino acids. The V segment lost 6 bases and the J segment 6 bases; nucleotides outside the gene matches: 15. The germline CDR1 and CDR2 sequences are SQVTM and ANQGSEA. The CDR3 nucleotides are TGCAGCGTCACGAATTTGCGGGAGTGGACTGATACGCAGTATTTT. Amino acids: CSVTNLREWTDTQYF.

The chain links TRBV2 to TRBJ2-7; D is possibly TRBD2 (5 bases). V was cut by 3 bases and J by 7 bases, with 16 bases left in between. The length of the CDR3 is 14 residues. The V gene's germline CDR1 is SNHLY and CDR2 FYNNEI. CDR3 residues: CASSDHVKEEEQYF. DNA of the CDR3: TGTGCCAGCAGTGATCACGTAAAGGAGGAGGAGCAGTACTTC.

As regards this clone: Other nucleotide sequences in the sample specify the same CDR3. V gene TRBV5-4 combines with J gene TRBJ2-7; D ambiguous. Trimming took off 0 bases at V and 3 bases at J, with 10 bases between the two ends. Germline assignment: CDR1 SGHNT and CDR2 YYREEE (reference sequence). This CDR3 region has 14 residues. The CDR3 spells CASSLVSGSYEQYF. Here the CDR3 DNA reads TGTGCCAGCAGCTTGGTGTCAGGAAGCTACGAGCAGTACTTC.

The J gene is TRBJ2-7, the V gene TRBV27, with D perhaps matching TRBD2 (5 bases). V was trimmed by 5 bases and J by 7 bases, leaving 9 bases between them. Germline CDR1 reads MNHEY; CDR2 reads SMNVEV (reference sequence). The CDR3 runs 11 residues. CDR3 DNA sequence: TGTGCCAGCAGTGAGGGTGAGGAGCAGTACTTC. Its protein is CASSEGEEQYF.

V is TRBV7-2 and J is TRBJ2-7, with a possible D match to TRBD1 (5 bases). The V end lost 0 bases, the J end lost 5 bases, and 11 bases lay between the germline ends. Germline CDR1 and CDR2: SGHTA and FQGNSA. The CDR3 extends over 14 amino acids. CDR3 in DNA: TGTGCCAGCAGCTTAGCGTGGGAAGGGGACGAGCAGTACTTC. Its translation: CASSLAWEGDEQYF.

The J gene is TRBJ2-5, the V gene TRBV5-4; 10 bases are a match to TRBD2. Germline-derived CDR1 and CDR2 are SGHNT and YYREEE (reference sequence). The CDR3 contains 14 residues. The V and J ends lost 0 bases and 4 bases, in that order; junction bases with no gene match: 0. The CDR3 coding sequence is TGTGCCAGCAGCTTGGGACTAGCGGGAGAGACCCAGTACTTC. It encodes CASSLGLAGETQYF.

In nucleotides, the CDR3 is TGTGCCAGCAGCGGGGGGACAGGGGCCAATCAGCCCCAGCATTTT. As protein: CASSGGTGANQPQHF. V is TRBV5-6 and J is TRBJ1-5; 10 bases are a match to TRBD1. The CDR3 has 15 residues. Germline V gene data show CDR1 as SGHDT and CDR2 as YYEEEE. Trimming at V came to 4 bases and at J to 3 bases, leaving 4 bases not matched to a gene.

The gene calls are TRBV5-1 and TRBJ1-2; the D gene is possibly TRBD1 (5 bases). The CDR3 has 15 amino acids. Trimming took off 5 bases at V and 8 bases at J, with 22 bases between the two ends. Germline V gene sequence: CDR1 SGHRS, CDR2 YFSETQ. CDR3 in DNA: TGCGCCAGCAGTACGGAAGCGGGACCCTTGGGCGGCTACACCTTC. Its translation: CASSTEAGPLGGYTF.

The chain uses TRBV20-1 and TRBJ2-7, with unresolved D. Germline assignment: CDR1 DFQATT and CDR2 SNEGSKA (reference sequence). CDR3 length equals 12 residues. Between the trimmed V and J ends, which lost 3 bases and 2 bases, there was a span of 8 bases. The CDR3 DNA is TGCAGTGCTAGTGCGAACACCTACGAGCAGTACTTC. Amino acid sequence: CSASANTYEQYF.

In regard to this clone: Within the sample, other DNA sequences also encode this same CDR3. The CDR3 reads CASSLRTGGTEAFF. CDR3 sequence (DNA): TGCGCCAGCAGCTTACGCACAGGGGGCACTGAAGCTTTCTTT. This sequence joins TRBV5-1 and TRBJ1-1, with 8 positions matching TRBD1. CDR1 and CDR2 (germline): SGHRS, YFSETQ. This CDR3 region has 14 residues. The V and J ends lost 2 bases and 4 bases, in that order; junction bases with no gene match: 4.

DNA for the CDR3: TGTGCCAGTAGTTTTCAGGGCCCTGCAAACTATGGCTACACCTTC. Amino acid sequence: CASSFQGPANYGYTF. The chain recombines TRBV19 with TRBJ1-2; possible D gene TRBD1, 5 bases. CDR1 is LNHDA and CDR2 is SQIVND in the germline V gene (reference sequence). The CDR3 totals 15 residues. Trimming removed 5 bases from V and 2 bases from J, with 15 bases in between.

The chain couples TRBV5-1 to TRBJ1-2; 7 bases are a match to TRBD1. The ends lost 0 bases at V and 4 bases at J; junction bases unmatched: 12. The CDR3 has 17 amino acids. Germline CDR1 is SGHRS and CDR2 is YFSETQ. Here the CDR3 DNA reads TGCGCCAGCAGCTTGGCCGGTTCGACAGGGTCGGCCTATGGCTACACCTTC. Its translation is CASSLAGSTGSAYGYTF.

The chain combines TRBV2 with TRBJ2-1; 7 nucleotides align to TRBD1. In germline, CDR1 is SNHLY, CDR2 FYNNEI. The CDR3 extends over 16 amino acids. With V trimmed by 0 bases and J by 1 base, 3 bases remained unmatched. Written as DNA, the CDR3 is TGTGCCAGCAGTGAAGCAGGGGGCATGTCCTACAATGAGCAGTTCTTC. Protein: CASSEAGGMSYNEQFF.